These T cell receptor beta chains were read from a single sample in a study of T cell repertoires in cytomegalovirus infection. TCRdb called the reads again in MiXCR, with one record for every CDR3 protein. Here the sample spans 600,000 to 700,000 distinct CDR3 sequences, around 31% being singletons. Their target antigens are unknown. Source: cultured PBMCs, taken from culture after CMV antigen stimulation. The receptor source for this set is a human donor in good health (CMV status not recorded). Some clones in this sample may be carry-over from other donors' samples. The CDR3 runs from the conserved cysteine through the conserved F or W. The D gene is left open where the match is weak. Clone size is not always given. Where it is, it says once, few, many or a class for expanded clones.

-	-	TRBV20-1	TRBJ2-3	CSASSGTGTDTQYF	TGCAGTGCTAGCTCCGGGACGGGCACAGATACGCAGTATTTT
-	-	TRBV19	TRBJ2-5	CASSQVQETQYF	TGTGCCAGTAGCCAAGTCCAAGAGACCCAGTACTTC
once	TRBD1	TRBV20-1	TRBJ2-1	CSARVGQGHEQFF	TGCAGTGCTAGGGTCGGACAGGGACATGAGCAGTTCTTC
many	-	TRBV6-1	TRBJ2-3	CATRGGGTDTQYF	TGTGCCACCAGAGGGGGGGGCACAGATACGCAGTATTTT
-	TRBD2	TRBV18	TRBJ2-7	CASSQTSGRDEQYF	TGTGCCAGCTCCCAGACTAGCGGGAGGGACGAGCAGTACTTC
-	TRBD2	TRBV20-1	TRBJ2-1	CSARTSGMVSSYNEQFF	TGCAGTGCTCGGACTAGCGGGATGGTGTCCTCCTACAATGAGCAGTTCTTC
few	-	TRBV7-6	TRBJ2-1	CASSPRITASSYNEQFF	TGTGCCAGCAGCCCCCGCATCACTGCGAGCTCCTACAATGAGCAGTTCTTC
few	-	TRBV6-6	TRBJ1-5	CATSPTNSNQPQHF	TGTGCCACCTCGCCTACAAATAGCAATCAGCCCCAGCATTTT
-	TRBD2	TRBV6-2/TRBV6-3	TRBJ2-7	CASSYGRLALSYEQYF	TGTGCCAGCAGTTACGGTCGACTAGCCCTCTCCTACGAGCAGTACTTC
once	-	TRBV5-4	TRBJ1-1	CASSRDPANTEAFF	TGTGCCAGCAGCAGGGACCCCGCGAACACTGAAGCTTTCTTT
few	-	TRBV6-2/TRBV6-3	TRBJ1-5	CASSPRTREPQHF	TGTGCCAGCAGTCCCCGGACAAGGGAGCCCCAGCATTTT
many	TRBD1	TRBV7-9	TRBJ2-5	CASSSTGGRETQYF	TGTGCCAGCAGCTCGACAGGGGGGAGAGAGACCCAGTACTTC
-	-	TRBV11-2	TRBJ1-5	CASSSEYNQPQHF	TGTGCCAGCAGCTCAGAATACAATCAGCCCCAGCATTTT
few	-	TRBV7-9	TRBJ1-4	CASSAPGRDEKLFF	TGTGCCAGCAGCGCCCCAGGGCGGGATGAAAAACTGTTTTTT
-	-	TRBV10-3	TRBJ2-2	CAIGTGRAGELFF	TGTGCCATCGGAACGGGAAGGGCCGGGGAGCTGTTTTTT
few	-	TRBV28	TRBJ2-5	CASSLWSETQYF	TGTGCCAGCAGTTTATGGTCGGAGACCCAGTACTTC
few	TRBD2	TRBV2	TRBJ2-1	CASTGTSGEIEQFF	TGTGCCAGCACCGGGACTAGCGGGGAAATTGAGCAGTTCTTC
few	-	TRBV11-2	TRBJ1-4	CASRWGGSLNSEKLFF	TGTGCCAGCCGATGGGGGGGGAGCCTGAATTCGGAAAAACTGTTTTTT
many	-	TRBV7-2	TRBJ1-5	CASSSEDNQPQHF	TGTGCCAGCAGCTCTGAGGACAATCAGCCCCAGCATTTT
many	-	TRBV7-2	TRBJ2-1	CASSLTGYSYNEQFF	TGTGCCAGCAGCTTAACAGGGTACTCCTACAATGAGCAGTTCTTC
few	-	TRBV28	TRBJ2-7	CATHEGIGPGSSYEQYF	TGTGCCACCCATGAGGGGATCGGGCCTGGCAGCTCCTACGAGCAGTACTTC
few	TRBD1	TRBV2	TRBJ1-5	CASSEEGGQLQHF	TGTGCCAGCAGTGAAGAGGGGGGACAGCTCCAGCATTTT
few	TRBD1	TRBV28	TRBJ1-2	CASSSGQAESYGYTF	TGTGCCAGCAGTTCCGGACAGGCCGAATCATATGGCTACACCTTC
-	-	TRBV4-3	TRBJ2-1	CASSQEPSYNEQFF	TGCGCCAGCAGCCAAGAACCGTCCTACAATGAGCAGTTCTTC
-	-	TRBV12-3/TRBV12-4	TRBJ1-1	CASTPAGIATEAFF	TGTGCCAGCACCCCGGCAGGGATTGCGACTGAAGCTTTCTTT
-	-	TRBV20-1	TRBJ2-3	CSVSLVRDTQYF	TGCAGTGTTTCCCTAGTTCGGGATACGCAGTATTTT
few	-	TRBV19	TRBJ2-6	CASSIFVSGANVLTF	TGTGCCAGTAGTATATTCGTCTCTGGGGCCAACGTCCTGACTTTC
-	-	TRBV12-3/TRBV12-4	TRBJ1-6	CASSQRTASSPLHF	TGTGCCAGCAGCCAACGGACAGCCTCGTCACCCCTCCACTTT
-	-	TRBV30	TRBJ2-7	CAWSVRGLLYEQYF	TGTGCCTGGAGTGTACGGGGACTCCTCTACGAGCAGTACTTC
few	TRBD2	TRBV27	TRBJ2-1	CASSQGLASTNEQFF	TGTGCCAGCAGTCAGGGACTAGCAAGTACAAATGAGCAGTTCTTC